The 16 T cell receptor beta chains listed next were all sequenced from one sample in a study of control samples from healthy donors and cancer patients. Clones were sequenced by immunoSEQ multiplex PCR, and TCRdb holds only the in-frame ones, with some missing. The sample lists more than 110,000 clones, 92% occurring once. The sequenced material came from blood. These receptors were taken from a man between 25 and 39 years old in good health.

The chain employs TRBV6-2 or TRBV6-3 and TRBJ1-2; D is uncertain. The CDR3 consists of 13 residues. CDR1 and CDR2 from the germline V gene are MNHEY and SVGEGT. The ends were cut back, 7 bases at V and 2 bases at J, with 11 bases in the middle. CDR3 region: CASTPGSNYGYTF. For the CDR3, the DNA is TGTGCCAGCACCCCGGGTAGCAACTATGGCTACACCTTC.

This clone was counted a single time. V is TRBV6-5 and J is TRBJ2-3; D unclear. CDR3 length: 13 amino acids. Trimming shortened V by 6 bases and J by 0 bases, and 7 bases separated the two germline ends. Germline CDR1 reads MNHEY; CDR2 reads SVGAGI. The CDR3, as DNA: TGTGCCAGCAGAGGACCTAGCACAGATACGCAGTATTTT. This translates into CASRGPSTDTQYF.

V gene TRBV7-3 combines with J gene TRBJ2-1, with TRBD1 identical over 9 bases. CDR3 length equals 15 residues. J was trimmed by 1 base and V by 2 bases; bases with no gene match: 0. Germline CDR1 is SGHTA and CDR2 is FQGTGA. The CDR3 nucleotides read TGTGCCAGCAGCTTAGACAGGGGGTCCTACAATGAGCAGTTCTTC. Protein: CASSLDRGSYNEQFF.

V usage is TRBV28 and J usage is TRBJ2-7; 8 bases are a match to TRBD2. CDR1 is MDHEN and CDR2 is SYDVKM in the germline V gene. The CDR3 sequence is 15 residues long. V dropped 8 bases and J dropped 1; count of bases not matched to a gene: 10. The CDR3 spells CASGVREVNSYEQYF. CDR3 nucleotide sequence: TGTGCCAGCGGGGTGCGGGAGGTTAATTCCTACGAGCAGTACTTC.

This chain joins TRBV10-3 and TRBJ2-3; no definite D call. The CDR3 runs to 19 residues. Germline V gene lookup returns CDR1 ENHRY and CDR2 SYGVKD. V shed 0 bases and J shed 1 base, with 20 bases lying between them. CDR3 nucleotide sequence: TGTGCCATCAGTGAGTCTAATTGGTTTTCCAGTAATGGCACAGATACGCAGTATTTT. Its translation is CAISESNWFSSNGTDTQYF.

The chain links TRBV10-2 to TRBJ2-7, with TRBD2 identical over 11 bases. CDR1 and CDR2 from the germline V gene are WSHSY and SAAADI. The CDR3 consists of 13 residues. Germline trimming cut 6 bases from V and 6 bases from J; bases unmatched to any gene: 4. The chain's CDR3 is CASRPGTSGEQYF. CDR3 nucleotide sequence: TGCGCCAGCAGACCCGGGACTAGCGGCGAGCAGTACTTC.

The V gene is TRBV4-1, the J gene TRBJ2-2, with TRBD1 identical over 11 bases. This CDR3 is built from 16 residues. The ends lost 4 bases at V and 1 base at J; junction bases unmatched: 2. Germline V gives CDR1 MGHRA, CDR2 YSYEKL. CDR3 residues: CASSPGQGVNTGELFF. CDR3 in DNA: TGCGCCAGCAGCCCGGGACAGGGGGTGAACACCGGGGAGCTGTTTTTT.

The J gene is TRBJ2-3, the V gene TRBV28; D is perhaps TRBD1 (6 bases). The CDR3 contains 16 residues. The ends were cut back, 2 bases at V and 2 bases at J, with 14 bases in the middle. CDR1 is MDHEN and CDR2 is SYDVKM in the germline V gene. The CDR3 DNA follows: TGTGCCAGCAGTTTACCGGAGACAGGTATCACAGATACGCAGTATTTT. Its protein product is CASSLPETGITDTQYF.

The gene calls are TRBV14 and TRBJ2-5; TRBD1 might be the D (6 bases). V was pared by 4 bases and J by 2 bases, with 14 bases between. The CDR3 length is 15 residues. Germline-derived CDR1 and CDR2 are SGHDN and FVKESK. CDR3 region: CASSPRWGLQETQYF. CDR3 coding DNA: TGTGCCAGCAGCCCCCGTTGGGGGCTACAAGAGACCCAGTACTTC.

The rearrangement links TRBV28 to TRBJ1-3; D not certain. The CDR3 runs to 16 residues. The germline CDR1 and CDR2 sequences are MDHEN and SYDVKM. V was trimmed by 6 bases and J by 4 bases, leaving 19 bases between them. This chain's CDR3 is CASSPGSGSAGNTIYF. The DNA of the CDR3 is TGTGCCAGCAGCCCGGGGTCGGGGAGCGCCGGAAACACCATATATTTT.

This chain links TRBV6-2 or TRBV6-3 with TRBJ2-7; D perhaps matches TRBD1 (5 bases). The germline gives CDR1 MNHEY, CDR2 SVGEGT. The germline V and J ends were trimmed by 0 bases and 6 bases, with 9 bases remaining between them. This CDR3 comprises 13 residues. The chain's CDR3 is CASSYSSGFEQYF. CDR3 coding DNA: TGTGCCAGCAGTTACTCGTCAGGGTTCGAGCAGTACTTC.

The chain combines TRBV6-6 with TRBJ2-7; D remains unclear. The CDR3 extends over 13 amino acids. Trimming shortened V by 0 bases and J by 6 bases, and 9 bases separated the two germline ends. CDR1 is MNHNY and CDR2 is SVGAGI in the germline V gene (reference sequence). The CDR3 loop reads CASSYSAESEQYF. DNA for the CDR3: TGTGCCAGCAGTTACTCAGCAGAATCCGAGCAGTACTTC.

J is TRBJ1-4 and V is TRBV6-4; 7 bases align to TRBD1. The CDR3 extends over 17 amino acids. V shed 6 bases, J shed 3 bases, and the junction held 13 bases outside the gene matches. Germline lookup yields CDR1 MRHNA and CDR2 SNTAGT. The CDR3 reads CASRERGHRGSNEKLFF. The CDR3 DNA reads as TGTGCCAGCAGGGAGAGGGGTCACAGGGGATCTAATGAAAAACTGTTTTTT.

V gene TRBV19 combines with J gene TRBJ1-2; unclear D gene. CDR1 LNHDA and CDR2 SQIVND come from the germline V gene (reference sequence). CDR3 size: 13 residues. Trimming left V 5 bases short and J 0 bases short, with 7 bases between. The CDR3: CASSSTANYGYTF. DNA for the CDR3: TGTGCCAGTAGTTCGACGGCTAACTATGGCTACACCTTC.

V usage is TRBV7-2 and J usage is TRBJ1-6; 8 bases map to TRBD1. The CDR3 runs 15 residues. Germline CDR1 SGHTA, CDR2 FQGNSA. Trimming cost V 5 bases and J 7 bases; bases outside gene matches: 7. The CDR3 loop is CASSIRTGQNSPLHF. In DNA, the CDR3 is TGTGCCAGCAGCATTCGGACAGGGCAAAATTCACCCCTCCACTTT.

The chain recombines TRBV9 with TRBJ2-2, with TRBD2 matching over 9 bases. CDR1 is SGDLS and CDR2 is YYNGEE in the germline V gene. Trimming removed 0 bases from V and 5 bases from J; junction bases left unmatched: 2. The CDR3 extends over 15 amino acids. The CDR3 sequence: CASSVVAGETGELFF. The DNA for the CDR3 is TGTGCCAGCAGCGTAGTAGCGGGAGAGACCGGGGAGCTGTTTTTT.